The rows below give T cell receptor beta chains drawn from one sample of a study of shared clonotypes between healthy human individuals. Clones were sequenced by immunoSEQ multiplex PCR, and TCRdb holds only the in-frame ones, with some missing. The top ten clones hold 34% of a sample with roughly 720,000 clones, less than 95% of them seen once. Sequencing used memory CD8+ T cells from PBMCs. Receptor source: a man in his late teens or twenties in good health. Some clones in this sample may be carry-over from other donors' samples. CDR3s include the opening cysteine and the closing phenylalanine or tryptophan. The D gene is left open where the match is weak. Expanded clones are given a class, and other clones once, few, many or no size at all.

size: NA; V: TRBV5-1; D: NA; J: TRBJ2-3; DNA: TGCGCCAGCACCCGGGTGCAGGTTCGGCCCACAGATACGCAGTATTTT; CDR3: CASTRVQVRPTDTQYF
size: NA; V: TRBV7-9; D: TRBD2; J: TRBJ2-7; DNA: TGTGCCAGCAGTTCGCGGGGGGACGAGCAGTACTTC; CDR3: CASSSRGDEQYF
size: NA; V: TRBV6-1; D: NA; J: TRBJ1-5; DNA: TGTGCCAGCAGAACCGGGACTTATCAGCCCCAGCATTTT; CDR3: CASRTGTYQPQHF
size: NA; V: TRBV27; D: NA; J: TRBJ2-2; DNA: TGTGCCAGCAGTCCTCTGGGGGCGGGGACCGGGGAGCTGTTTTTT; CDR3: CASSPLGAGTGELFF
size: NA; V: TRBV27; D: TRBD1; J: TRBJ1-5; DNA: TGTGCCAGCAGTCACAGGGGGCATAGCAATCAGCCCCAGCATTTT; CDR3: CASSHRGHSNQPQHF
size: NA; V: TRBV11-2; D: NA; J: TRBJ2-7; DNA: TGTGCCAGCAGCTTATACACAGGGACTACCAAGCCCTCCTACGAGCAGTACTTC; CDR3: CASSLYTGTTKPSYEQYF
size: NA; V: TRBV27; D: TRBD1; J: TRBJ2-1; DNA: TGTGCCAGCAGACCGACAGGGGTCATCTACAATGAGCAGTTCTTC; CDR3: CASRPTGVIYNEQFF
size: NA; V: TRBV7-8; D: NA; J: TRBJ2-1; DNA: TGTGCCAGCAGCTTGGTTAACAGCCCAAACAATGAGCAGTTCTTC; CDR3: CASSLVNSPNNEQFF
size: NA; V: TRBV9; D: TRBD2; J: TRBJ2-2; DNA: TGTGCCAGCAGCGTAGAACGCCAGCGGGAAAACACCGGGGAGCTGTTTTTT; CDR3: CASSVERQRENTGELFF
size: NA; V: TRBV10-2; D: TRBD2; J: TRBJ2-1; DNA: TGCGCCAGCAGTGAGACGGGACTAAACTACAATGAGCAGTTCTTC; CDR3: CASSETGLNYNEQFF
size: NA; V: TRBV2; D: NA; J: TRBJ2-2; DNA: TGTGCCAGCAGTGTTAATACCGGGGAGCTGTTTTTT; CDR3: CASSVNTGELFF
size: NA; V: TRBV18; D: NA; J: TRBJ2-7; DNA: TGTGCCAGCTCACGGGACATCTACTACGAGCAGTACTTC; CDR3: CASSRDIYYEQYF
size: NA; V: TRBV6-5; D: NA; J: TRBJ1-1; DNA: TGCGCCAGCAGTTCCCTAGGGCCCACTGAAGCTTTCTTT; CDR3: CASSSLGPTEAFF
size: once; V: TRBV4-1; D: NA; J: TRBJ1-4; DNA: TGCGCCAGCAGCCCTAGAGGCAACAGGAATGAAAAACTGTTTTTT; CDR3: CASSPRGNRNEKLFF
size: NA; V: TRBV6-5; D: NA; J: TRBJ2-7; DNA: TGTGCCAGCAGTTACTCGGGAGGAAGCTCCCACGAGCAGTACTTC; CDR3: CASSYSGGSSHEQYF
size: NA; V: TRBV28; D: NA; J: TRBJ1-2; DNA: TGTGCCAGCAGTCCTCGGGGCGGTGACCTCTATGGCTACACCTTC; CDR3: CASSPRGGDLYGYTF
size: NA; V: TRBV15; D: NA; J: TRBJ2-7; DNA: TGTGCCACCAGCAGAGATGCGGACTTCATGTACGAGCAGTACTTC; CDR3: CATSRDADFMYEQYF
size: NA; V: TRBV7-9; D: NA; J: TRBJ2-5; DNA: TGTGCCAGCGCGGAGGCCCAAGAGACCCAGTACTTC; CDR3: CASAEAQETQYF
size: NA; V: TRBV6-5; D: NA; J: TRBJ2-7; DNA: TGTGCCAGCAGTTACCGAGGAGGGGGCAACGAGCAGTACTTC; CDR3: CASSYRGGGNEQYF
size: NA; V: TRBV30; D: TRBD2; J: TRBJ2-1; DNA: TGTGCCTGGAGGGTTAGCGGGTTTTACAATGAGCAGTTCTTC; CDR3: CAWRVSGFYNEQFF
size: NA; V: TRBV4-1; D: NA; J: TRBJ2-2; DNA: TGCGCCAGCAGCCAAGGAGGGCTAGTCGTGGGTGTGACCGGGGAGCTGTTTTTT; CDR3: CASSQGGLVVGVTGELFF